A selection of T cell receptor beta chains follows, all from one sample in a study of blood T cells in healthy people across ages. TCRdb called the 5' RACE reads again in MiXCR, with one record for every CDR3 protein. Of about 1.5 million distinct CDR3 sequences in the sample, roughly two fifths were seen once. Sequencing used blood. These receptors were taken from a woman aged 18-35 years in good health. Each CDR3 is given with its conserved first and last residue. The D gene is left open where the match is weak. Size is omitted from some rows. Given values are once, few, many or a class for expanded clones.

clone_size j_call v_call d_call cdr3_nt cdr3_aa
- TRBJ1-1 TRBV4-1 - TGCGCCAGCAGCCAAGATTGGGGGGAGATGGAGACTGAAGCTTTCTTT CASSQDWGEMETEAFF
- TRBJ1-5 TRBV20-1 - TGCAGTGCTTTGGAGGCCCGTAGCAATCAGCCCCAGCATTTT CSALEARSNQPQHF
few TRBJ2-3 TRBV20-1 - TGCAGTGCTCCACTACTGGGAATCACAGATACGCAGTATTTT CSAPLLGITDTQYF
- TRBJ1-1 TRBV5-1 - TGCGCCAGCAGCCCGGATGGCGGGGGTCTTTTCTTT CASSPDGGGLFF
few TRBJ2-7 TRBV7-2 TRBD1 TGTGCCAGCAGCTTCAGGGGGAGTTGGTCCTACGAGCAGTACTTC CASSFRGSWSYEQYF
- TRBJ2-7 TRBV6-6 TRBD1 TGTGCCAGCAGTTACTCGGAACAGGGGGCCTACGAGCAGTACTTC CASSYSEQGAYEQYF
few TRBJ2-7 TRBV5-1 TRBD2 TGCGCCAGCAGCACTAGCGCCTCCTACGAGCAGTACTTC CASSTSASYEQYF
few TRBJ2-7 TRBV12-3/TRBV12-4 - TGTGCCAGCAGTTTCGGGGACACGTACTACGAGCAGTACTTC CASSFGDTYYEQYF
- TRBJ1-1 TRBV6-6 - TGTGCCAGCACCGACACCCGATACAGGGAAACTGAAGCTTTCTTT CASTDTRYRETEAFF
- TRBJ2-3 TRBV2 TRBD1 TGTGCCAGCTGCGGGACAGGGAAGAAAGATACGCAGTATTTT CASCGTGKKDTQYF